This T cell receptor (beta chain) was identified in a study of T-cell memory formation after mild COVID-19. Turning to this clonotype: At one boundary the junction diverges from the germline segment, which might be a read error.

Germline values: CDR1 SSHAT, CDR2 FNYEAQ (reference sequence). This CDR3 has 14 residues. The authors produced TCR alpha and TCR beta cDNA libraries with sample barcodes and UMIs by 5'RACE using constant-segment primers. TCRdb re-called the 5' RACE reads with MiXCR, one entry per CDR3 protein. Seen here are around 470,000 distinct CDR3 sequences, about 20% observed once, and the top ten hold about 8.8%. The sample consisted of PBMCs or a T cell subset sorted from them (not recorded which). The chain carries TRBV7-7 and TRBJ2-6, with D hard to call. The receptor was derived from an adult woman who had mild COVID-19 (a few samples of this study predate the infection). Cell type and time point are not known. The CDR3 nucleotides are TGTGCTAGCAGCTTAGCCGGTGGGGCCAACGTCCTGACTTTC. As protein: CASSLAGGANVLTF.